This TCR beta chain derives from a study of T cells after yellow fever vaccination. Study-level results: The secondary T-cell response peaked on day 5, not day 15, but was weaker. Once the booster was given, most primary-vaccination clones reappeared, at approximately 97% for CD4 and roughly 90% for CD8.

To note about this clonotype: Its target is not known.

Looked up from germline, CDR1 is SEHNR and CDR2 is FQNEAQ (reference sequence). V was pared by 1 base and J by 8 bases, with 12 bases between. The CDR3 sequence is 14 residues long. For TCR, cDNA came from 5'RACE template switching, which added a universal primer site and UMIs. Using its own MiXCR run on the 5' RACE reads, TCRdb lists one record per CDR3 protein. Of 95,000 to 100,000 distinct CDR3 sequences in the sample, less than 6% were seen once. The clonotype comes from a man between 18 and 35 years old who received the YFV17D yellow fever vaccine. The sample here was CD8+ T cells sorted from PBMCs, taken 10 days after the yellow fever booster vaccination. The chain carries TRBV7-9 and TRBJ2-1, with D possibly TRBD1 on 5 matching bases. CDR3 in DNA: TGTGCCAGCAGCTTAGAAGACAGCCTCGATGAGCAGTTCTTC. Amino acid sequence: CASSLEDSLDEQFF.